The T cell receptor (beta chain) under discussion was sequenced for a study of somatic mutations in cytotoxic T cells in rheumatoid arthritis (dated by TCRdb to about 2017). For the wider study: Before any treatment started and right after they were diagnosed, patients gave peripheral blood samples (approximately 27 ml EDTA). Sorted V beta1+ cells also underwent TCRB sequencing, and some V beta antibody-stained T-cell populations were flow-sorted at nearly 100% purity on a FACSAria II or Sony SH800. To characterize clonality, the study used TCRB deep sequencing while asking whether somatic mutations are carried by expanded CD8+ T-cell clones in newly diagnosed, untreated rheumatoid arthritis. A total of some 62 rheumatoid arthritis patients and some 18 healthy controls underwent TCRB deep sequencing. Patients and controls did not essentially differ in median age, which was nearly identical between the groups.

As to this clone: Its antigen is currently not known. Nothing much larger sits one base from this clone, and base qualities are not available.

CDR1 SQVTM and CDR2 ANQGSEA were looked up in the germline V gene. V has 7 bases trimmed and J has 8 bases trimmed; junction bases matching no gene number 9. CDR3 length: 12 amino acids, cysteine to phenylalanine. The entry retains the CDR3 DNA only, 36 bases that are in frame from base 1. The immunoSEQ assay was applied to genomic DNA for TCRB CDR3 sequencing. The authors' pipeline ran thus. Only a few patient CD8+ clones larger than 1% matched published virus-specific TCRB sequences when compared against them. Analyses were restricted to productive TCRB rearrangements. Defining a clone by its unique TCRB CDR3 sequence, the study calculated clonality as a productive clonality index derived from Shannon entropy. Repertoire overlap for a pair of samples was computed from each clone's template counts relative to total templates per sample. Flow cytometry-measured V-gene usage correlated with V-gene usage from TCRB sequencing, with a Spearman r of less than 0.65. The clones in this table, taken by TCRdb from immuneACCESS, are in-frame only. Not every clone is retained; where verified, under half of the shortfall comes from an unresolved V gene, and the cause of the rest is unknown. V and J calls and clone size follow that table, whereas D and trimming were derived from the DNA. In this sample the table shows about 3,800 clones, 70% to 75% of which occur a single time. Roughly 23% of the sample belongs to the ten largest clones.

The study at large found these results: Viral specificity could not be ruled out by absence from virus-specific databases, and the antigen targets of the expanded CD8+ clones remained unknown. In about an eighth of the roughly 60 patients, more than 20% of CD8+ cells belonged to the largest CD8+ clone, while several identical CD8+ TCRB sequences were shared between blood and synovial fluid. The slight underrepresentation of TRBV07 in patients was not corrected for multiple comparisons. An increase of CD8+ clonality with age was seen in patients (Spearman r ~ 0.46) but not in healthy controls. There was no significant difference in CD8+ T-cell clonality between rheumatoid arthritis patients and age-matched healthy controls.

Positive magnetic bead selection on an AutoMACS was used to isolate CD4+ and CD8+ cells, with flow cytometry used to check purity. Initial screening for clonal expansions relied on flow cytometry with a TCR V beta antibody panel, after which sorted CD8+ fractions underwent TCRB deep sequencing for characterization. Ficoll-Paque PLUS density gradient separation was used to isolate peripheral blood mononuclear cells. DNA from CD4-enriched, CD8-enriched or PBMC samples was extracted using Nucleospin Tissue or Tissue XS kits and then quantified on a Qubit 2.0 fluorometer. The chain is assembled from TRBV29-1 and TRBJ1-2, and TRBD1 aligns with 8 junction nucleotides. The TCR originated in an adult with rheumatoid arthritis. The material sequenced was CD8+ T cells sorted from blood. The CDR3 protein is CSAPDRAEGYTF. The DNA is as follows: TGCAGCGCCCCGGACAGGGCGGAAGGCTACACCTTC.